Presented here are 4 T cell receptor beta chains from one specimen sequenced in a study of blood T cell repertoires in COVID-19. Sequenced by immunoSEQ multiplex PCR; TCRdb stores in-frame clones only, minus some. The table lists fewer than 75,000 clones, about four fifths of them singletons. Sample: peripheral blood. All receptors derive from a woman between 55 and 75 years old with acute or convalescent COVID-19.

This sequence joins TRBV3-1 (or the pseudogene TRBV3-2) and TRBJ2-2; D gene unclear. Per the germline V gene, CDR1 is LGHDT and CDR2 is YNNKEL (reference sequence). V lost 1 base and J 7 bases, leaving 4 bases between the germline ends. The CDR3 extends over 12 amino acids. The CDR3 nucleotides read TGTGCCAGCAGCCAAGTGAGCGGGGAGCTGTTTTTT. It is translated as CASSQVSGELFF.

The genes are TRBV9 and TRBJ2-1; D might be TRBD2 (6 bases). Germline assignment: CDR1 SGDLS and CDR2 YYNGEE. There are 13 residues in the CDR3. Trimming cost V 3 bases and J 9 bases, with 13 bases left between them. Here the CDR3 DNA reads TGTGCCAGCAGCGGCCTGCGGGGTGGTGAGCAGTTCTTC. Encoded protein: CASSGLRGGEQFF.

The chain has TRBV7-2 and TRBJ2-2; D gene unclear. This CDR3 region has 15 residues. Trimming shortened V by 3 bases and J by 5 bases, and 13 bases separated the two germline ends. Germline V gene lookup returns CDR1 SGHTA and CDR2 FQGNSA. The CDR3 DNA is TGTGCCAGCAGCTTTCAGGTTTTTGGGACCGGGGAGCTGTTTTTT. Its protein product is CASSFQVFGTGELFF.

The chain couples TRBV28 to TRBJ2-1; possibly TRBD1 for D (6 bases). Germline CDR1 reads MDHEN; CDR2 reads SYDVKM. V lost 6 bases to trimming and J lost 7 bases, with 25 bases between them. This CDR3 contains 17 residues. CDR3 sequence reads: CASSPVGATTRTNEQFF. CDR3 nucleotide sequence: TGTGCCAGCAGCCCTGTGGGGGCTACGACCAGGACAAATGAGCAGTTCTTC.